This TCR beta chain was captured by sequencing in a study of early T cells in non-severe SARS-CoV-2 infection. On the study more broadly: The input, bulk RNA from unsorted whole blood, was sequenced, and chains were unpaired.

TCRdb passed the 5' RACE reads through MiXCR, listing each CDR3 protein once. In the table there are some 77,000 distinct CDR3 sequences, roughly 13% of which are singletons. The CDR3 is 17 amino acids. Trimming took off 2 bases at V and 7 bases at J, with 23 bases between the two ends. From germline, CDR1 is LGHNA and CDR2 YNFKEQ. The sequence derives from an adult who was a healthcare worker with PCR-confirmed SARS-CoV-2 infection or an uninfected control (not recorded which). The rearrangement links TRBV4-2 to TRBJ1-2; no clear D gene. Input material: whole blood. The CDR3: CASSQNDMAATGGGYTF. Written as DNA, the CDR3 is TGTGCCAGCAGCCAAAACGATATGGCAGCCACGGGCGGTGGCTACACCTTC.